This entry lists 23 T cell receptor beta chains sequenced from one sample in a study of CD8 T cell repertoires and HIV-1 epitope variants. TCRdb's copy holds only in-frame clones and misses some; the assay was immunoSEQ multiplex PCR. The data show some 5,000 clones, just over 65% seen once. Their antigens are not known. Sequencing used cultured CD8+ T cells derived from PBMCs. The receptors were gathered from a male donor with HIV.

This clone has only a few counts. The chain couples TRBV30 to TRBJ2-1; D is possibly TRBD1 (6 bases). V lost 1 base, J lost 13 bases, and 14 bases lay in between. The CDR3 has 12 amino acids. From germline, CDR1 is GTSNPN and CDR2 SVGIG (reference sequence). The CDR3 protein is CAWSEGEQLQFF. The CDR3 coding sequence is TGTGCCTGGAGTGAGGGGGAACAGCTCCAGTTCTTC.

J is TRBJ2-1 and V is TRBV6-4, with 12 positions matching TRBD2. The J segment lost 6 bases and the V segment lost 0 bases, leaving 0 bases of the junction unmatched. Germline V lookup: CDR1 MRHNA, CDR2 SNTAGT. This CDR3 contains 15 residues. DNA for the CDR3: TGTGCCAGCAGTGACTCGACTAGCGGGAGCAATGAGCAGTTCTTC. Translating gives CASSDSTSGSNEQFF.

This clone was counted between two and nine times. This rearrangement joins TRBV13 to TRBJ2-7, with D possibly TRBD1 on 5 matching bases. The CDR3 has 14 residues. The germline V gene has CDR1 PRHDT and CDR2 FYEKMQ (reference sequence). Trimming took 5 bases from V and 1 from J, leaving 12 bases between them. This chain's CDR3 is CASSPKGVSYEQYF. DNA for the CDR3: TGTGCCAGCAGCCCCAAAGGGGTTTCCTACGAGCAGTACTTC. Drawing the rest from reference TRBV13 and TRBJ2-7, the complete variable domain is AAGVIQSPRHLIKEKRETATLKCYPIPRHDTVYWYQQGPGQDPQFLISFYEKMQSDKGSIPDRFSAQQFSDYHSELNMSSLELGDSALYFCASSPKGVSYEQYFGPGTRLTVT.

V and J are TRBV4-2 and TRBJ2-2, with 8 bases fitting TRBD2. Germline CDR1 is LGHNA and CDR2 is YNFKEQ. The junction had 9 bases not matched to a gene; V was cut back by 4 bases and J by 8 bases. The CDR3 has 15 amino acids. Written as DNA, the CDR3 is TGTGCCAGCAGCCCTGCCGCCGCTAGCGGGGGGGAGCTGTTTTTT. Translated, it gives CASSPAAASGGELFF.

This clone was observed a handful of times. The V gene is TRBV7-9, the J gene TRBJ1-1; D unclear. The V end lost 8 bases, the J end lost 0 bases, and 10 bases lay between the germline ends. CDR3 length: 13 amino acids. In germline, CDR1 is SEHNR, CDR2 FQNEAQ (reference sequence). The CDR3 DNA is TGTGCCAGCTTTTCGGCGCTGAACACTGAAGCTTTCTTT. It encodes CASFSALNTEAFF.

Here the CDR3 reads CASSEGWSLNEQFF. The CDR3 coding sequence is TGTGCCAGCAGTGAAGGGTGGTCCCTCAATGAGCAGTTCTTC. This sequence joins TRBV6-1 and TRBJ2-1; D gene uncertain. The germline V gene has CDR1 MNHNS and CDR2 SASEGT. The CDR3 length is 14 residues. V was shortened by 1 base and J by 6 bases, with 10 bases between the two germline ends.

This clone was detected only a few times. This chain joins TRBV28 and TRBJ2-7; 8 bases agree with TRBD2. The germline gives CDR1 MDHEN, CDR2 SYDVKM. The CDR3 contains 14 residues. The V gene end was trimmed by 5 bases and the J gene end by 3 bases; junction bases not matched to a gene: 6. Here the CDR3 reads CASSREGQRYEQYF. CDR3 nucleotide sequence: TGTGCCAGCAGTCGGGAGGGGCAGCGCTACGAGCAGTACTTC.

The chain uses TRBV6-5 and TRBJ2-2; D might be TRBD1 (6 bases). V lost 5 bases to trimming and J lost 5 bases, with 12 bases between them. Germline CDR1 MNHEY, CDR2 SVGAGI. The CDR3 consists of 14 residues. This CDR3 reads CASSDKGETGELFF. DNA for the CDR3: TGTGCCAGCAGTGACAAGGGGGAGACCGGGGAGCTGTTTTTT.

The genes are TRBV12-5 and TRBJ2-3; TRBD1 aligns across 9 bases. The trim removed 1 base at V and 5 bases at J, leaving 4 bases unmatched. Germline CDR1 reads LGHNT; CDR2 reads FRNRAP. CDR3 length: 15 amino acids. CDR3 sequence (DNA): TGTGCTAGTGGTTTGGGCGTGACAGGGGGAGATACGCAGTATTTT. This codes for CASGLGVTGGDTQYF.

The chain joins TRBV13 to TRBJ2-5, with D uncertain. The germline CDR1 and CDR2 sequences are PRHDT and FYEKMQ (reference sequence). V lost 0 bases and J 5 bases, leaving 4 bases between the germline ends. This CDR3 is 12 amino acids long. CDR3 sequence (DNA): TGTGCCAGCAGCTTAGGAAGGGAGACCCAGTACTTC. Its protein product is CASSLGRETQYF.

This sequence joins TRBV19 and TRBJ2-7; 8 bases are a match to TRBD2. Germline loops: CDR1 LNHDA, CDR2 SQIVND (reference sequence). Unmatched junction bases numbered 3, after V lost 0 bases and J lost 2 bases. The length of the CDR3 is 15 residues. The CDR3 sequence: CASSIDSGATYEQYF. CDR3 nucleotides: TGTGCCAGTAGTATAGATAGCGGGGCAACCTACGAGCAGTACTTC.

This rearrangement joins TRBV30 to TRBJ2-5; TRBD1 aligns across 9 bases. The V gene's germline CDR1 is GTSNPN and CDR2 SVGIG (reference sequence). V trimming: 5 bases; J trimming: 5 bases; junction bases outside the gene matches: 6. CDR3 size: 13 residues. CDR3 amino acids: CAWQDRGGETQYF. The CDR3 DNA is TGTGCCTGGCAGGACAGGGGCGGGGAGACCCAGTACTTC.

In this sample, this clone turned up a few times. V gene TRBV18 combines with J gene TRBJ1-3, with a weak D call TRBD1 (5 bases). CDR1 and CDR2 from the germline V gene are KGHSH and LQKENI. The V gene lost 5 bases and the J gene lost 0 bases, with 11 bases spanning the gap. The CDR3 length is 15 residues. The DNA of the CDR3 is TGTGCCAGCTCAGCCGACGGGGGCTCTGGAAACACCATATATTTT. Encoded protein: CASSADGGSGNTIYF.

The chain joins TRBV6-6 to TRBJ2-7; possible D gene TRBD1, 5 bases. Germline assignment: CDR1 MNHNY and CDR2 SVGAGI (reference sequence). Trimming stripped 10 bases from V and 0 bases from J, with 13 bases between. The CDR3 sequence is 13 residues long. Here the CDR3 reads CATEGDSSYEQYF. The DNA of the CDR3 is TGTGCCACGGAAGGAGACAGCTCCTACGAGCAGTACTTC.

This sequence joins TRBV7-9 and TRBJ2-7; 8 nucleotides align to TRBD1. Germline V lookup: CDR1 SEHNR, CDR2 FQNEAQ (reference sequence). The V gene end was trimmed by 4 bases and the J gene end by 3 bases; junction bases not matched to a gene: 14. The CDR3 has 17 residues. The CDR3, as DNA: TGTGCCAGCAGCTCGACCCTGAGAGGACAGGGTATCTACGAGCAGTACTTC. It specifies CASSSTLRGQGIYEQYF. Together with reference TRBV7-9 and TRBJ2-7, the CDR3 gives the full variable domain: DTGVSQNPRHKITKRGQNVTFRCDPISEHNRLYWYRQTLGQGPEFLTYFQNEAQLEKSRLLSDRFSAERPKGSFSTLEIQRTEQGDSAMYLCASSSTLRGQGIYEQYFGPGTRLTVT.

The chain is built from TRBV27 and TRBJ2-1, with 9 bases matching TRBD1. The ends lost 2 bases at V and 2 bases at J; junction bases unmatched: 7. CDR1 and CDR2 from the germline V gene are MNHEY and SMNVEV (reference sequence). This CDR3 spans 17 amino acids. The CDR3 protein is CASSLGLGQGTYNEQFF. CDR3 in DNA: TGTGCCAGCAGTTTAGGGTTGGGACAGGGCACCTACAATGAGCAGTTCTTC.

CDR3 protein: CASSFATNEKLFF. In DNA form, the CDR3 reads TGTGCCAGTTCATTTGCAACTAATGAAAAACTGTTTTTT. The genes are TRBV19 and TRBJ1-4; D gene unclear. Germline CDR1 is LNHDA and CDR2 is SQIVND (reference sequence). The CDR3 totals 13 residues. Trimming pared 8 bases from V and 0 bases from J, leaving 7 bases between.

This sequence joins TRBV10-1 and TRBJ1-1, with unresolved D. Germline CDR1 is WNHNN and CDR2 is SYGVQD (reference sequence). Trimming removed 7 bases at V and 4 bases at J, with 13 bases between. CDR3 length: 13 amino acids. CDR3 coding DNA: TGCGCCAGCAATTCTAAACGGGCCACTGAAGCTTTCTTT. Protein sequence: CASNSKRATEAFF.

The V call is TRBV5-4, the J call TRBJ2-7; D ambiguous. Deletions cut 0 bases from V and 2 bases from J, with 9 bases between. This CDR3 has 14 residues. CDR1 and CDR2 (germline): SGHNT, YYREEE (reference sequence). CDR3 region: CASSLEVGTYEQYF. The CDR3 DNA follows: TGTGCCAGCAGCTTGGAGGTAGGGACCTACGAGCAGTACTTC.

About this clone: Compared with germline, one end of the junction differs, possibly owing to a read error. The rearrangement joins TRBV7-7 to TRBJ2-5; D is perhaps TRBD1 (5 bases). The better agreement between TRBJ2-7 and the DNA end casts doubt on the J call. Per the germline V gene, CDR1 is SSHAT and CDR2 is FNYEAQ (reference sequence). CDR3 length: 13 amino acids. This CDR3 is CASSLGADYEQYF. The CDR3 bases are TGTGCTAGCAGCTTAGGGGCCGACTACGAGCAGTACTTC.

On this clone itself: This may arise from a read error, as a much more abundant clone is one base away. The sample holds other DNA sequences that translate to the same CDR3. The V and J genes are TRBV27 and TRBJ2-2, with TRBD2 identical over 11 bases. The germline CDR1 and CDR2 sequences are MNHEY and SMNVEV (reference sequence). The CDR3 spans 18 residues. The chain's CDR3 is CASSFTTSGNLNTGELFF. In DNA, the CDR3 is TGTGCCAGCAGTTTTACGACTAGCGGGAACTTAAACACCGGGGAGCTATTTTTT.

The CDR3 sequence is CASSLVGKDTEAFF. The CDR3, as DNA: TGTGCCAGCAGCTTGGTGGGGAAAGACACTGAAGCTTTCTTT. The rearrangement links TRBV5-6 to TRBJ1-1; D gene uncertain. This CDR3 is 14 amino acids long. The germline CDR1 and CDR2 sequences are SGHDT and YYEEEE. V lost 0 bases and J 3 bases, leaving 9 bases between the germline ends.

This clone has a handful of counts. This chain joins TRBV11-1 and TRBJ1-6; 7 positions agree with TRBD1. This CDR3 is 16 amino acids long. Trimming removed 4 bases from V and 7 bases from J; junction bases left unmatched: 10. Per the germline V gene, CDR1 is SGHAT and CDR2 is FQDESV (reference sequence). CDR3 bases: TGTGCCAGCAGCTCCCGAACAGGGGTCGGCAATTCACCCCTCCACTTT. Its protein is CASSSRTGVGNSPLHF. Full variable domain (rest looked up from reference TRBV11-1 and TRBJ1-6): EAEVAQSPRYKITEKSQAVAFWCDPISGHATLYWYRQILGQGPELLVQFQDESVVDDSQLPKDRFSAERLKGVDSTLKIQPAELGDSAMYLCASSSRTGVGNSPLHFGNGTRLTVT.